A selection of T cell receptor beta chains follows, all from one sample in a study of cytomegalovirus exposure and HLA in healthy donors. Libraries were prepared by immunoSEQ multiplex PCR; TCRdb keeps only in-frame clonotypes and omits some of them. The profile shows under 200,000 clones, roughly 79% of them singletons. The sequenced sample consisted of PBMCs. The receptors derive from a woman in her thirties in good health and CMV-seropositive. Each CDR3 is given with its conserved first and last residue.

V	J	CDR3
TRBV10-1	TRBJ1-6	CASARTGPNSPLHF
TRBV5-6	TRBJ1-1	CASSSTGTGTEAFF
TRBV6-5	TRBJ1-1	CASRDHSGKAFF
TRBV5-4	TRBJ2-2	CASSLEGPLSGELFF
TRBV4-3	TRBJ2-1	CASSQDTGAGNEQFF
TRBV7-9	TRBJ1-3	CASSLGTVSGNTIYF
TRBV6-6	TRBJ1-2	CASSSTDRGFYGYTF
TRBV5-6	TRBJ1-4	CASSPGQYEKLFF
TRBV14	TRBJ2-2	CASSQVSGSLTGELFF
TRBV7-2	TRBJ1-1	CASSLKGATEAFF
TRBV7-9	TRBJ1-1	CASSTQGNTEAFF